Listed below are T cell receptor beta chains from one sample, sequenced in a study of blood T cell repertoires in COVID-19. Clones were sequenced by immunoSEQ multiplex PCR, and TCRdb holds only the in-frame ones, with some missing. This repertoire shows 100,000 or so clones, around four fifths found once; its top ten account for about 11%. What was sequenced was peripheral blood. Source of these receptors: a woman aged 70-85 years with active or convalescent COVID-19. Both conserved end residues are part of each CDR3. A D gene is named only where the DNA matches it firmly. Clone size is given for some rows only: seen once, a few or many times, or a class if the clone is expanded.

v_call: TRBV2; j_call: TRBJ2-5; d_call: TRBD2; clone_size: -; cdr3_aa: CASRAGGAQETQYF; cdr3_nt: TGTGCCAGCAGGGCGGGGGGGGCACAAGAGACCCAGTACTTC
v_call: TRBV18; j_call: TRBJ2-1; d_call: TRBD1; clone_size: -; cdr3_aa: CASSPDRGQDGEQFF; cdr3_nt: TGTGCCAGCTCACCTGACAGGGGGCAAGACGGTGAGCAGTTCTTC
v_call: TRBV2; j_call: TRBJ2-3; d_call: -; clone_size: -; cdr3_aa: CASSEARGSGTDTQYF; cdr3_nt: TGTGCCAGCAGTGAAGCGCGGGGTTCTGGCACAGATACGCAGTATTTT
v_call: TRBV2; j_call: TRBJ1-5; d_call: TRBD1; clone_size: -; cdr3_aa: CASSDRGSGNQPQHF; cdr3_nt: TGTGCCAGCAGCGACAGGGGTAGTGGCAATCAGCCCCAGCATTTT
v_call: TRBV6-5; j_call: TRBJ2-5; d_call: -; clone_size: -; cdr3_aa: CASRSQGRETQYF; cdr3_nt: TGTGCCAGCAGATCACAGGGAAGGGAGACCCAGTACTTC
v_call: TRBV19; j_call: TRBJ1-2; d_call: -; clone_size: -; cdr3_aa: CASSIGAPLYGYTF; cdr3_nt: TGTGCCAGTAGTATAGGGGCACCTCTTTATGGCTACACCTTC
v_call: TRBV10-1; j_call: TRBJ2-2; d_call: -; clone_size: -; cdr3_aa: CASSEATGDNTGELFF; cdr3_nt: TGCGCCAGCAGTGAGGCGACAGGAGATAACACCGGGGAGCTGTTTTTT
v_call: TRBV7-6; j_call: TRBJ2-2; d_call: TRBD1; clone_size: few; cdr3_aa: CASSLRDRDTGELFF; cdr3_nt: TGTGCCAGCAGCTTACGGGACAGGGACACCGGGGAGCTGTTTTTT
v_call: TRBV27; j_call: TRBJ2-7; d_call: -; clone_size: -; cdr3_aa: CASSLSSGGEQYF; cdr3_nt: TGTGCCAGCAGTTTATCCTCTGGCGGCGAGCAGTACTTC
v_call: TRBV2; j_call: TRBJ2-5; d_call: -; clone_size: few; cdr3_aa: CASSEGQETQYF; cdr3_nt: TGTGCCAGCAGTGAGGGGCAGGAGACCCAGTACTTC
v_call: TRBV6-2/TRBV6-3; j_call: TRBJ1-1; d_call: -; clone_size: once; cdr3_aa: CASSYGAGAEAFF; cdr3_nt: TGTGCCAGCAGTTACGGGGCGGGGGCTGAAGCTTTCTTT
v_call: TRBV7-2; j_call: TRBJ1-2; d_call: TRBD1; clone_size: -; cdr3_aa: CASSLATGGAERGYTF; cdr3_nt: TGTGCCAGCAGCTTAGCCACAGGGGGGGCCGAGAGGGGCTACACCTTC
v_call: TRBV11-2; j_call: TRBJ1-3; d_call: TRBD1; clone_size: once; cdr3_aa: CASSLNPGGAGNTIYF; cdr3_nt: TGTGCCAGCAGCTTAAACCCAGGGGGAGCTGGAAACACCATATATTTT
v_call: TRBV6-2/TRBV6-3; j_call: TRBJ1-4; d_call: -; clone_size: -; cdr3_aa: CASSLGGRTEQPEKLFF; cdr3_nt: TGTGCCAGCAGTCTCGGGGGACGGACGGAACAGCCTGAAAAACTGTTTTTT
v_call: TRBV11-2; j_call: TRBJ2-3; d_call: -; clone_size: -; cdr3_aa: CASSLARRSTDTQYF; cdr3_nt: TGTGCCAGCAGCTTAGCGCGGCGGAGCACAGATACGCAGTATTTT
v_call: TRBV4-3; j_call: TRBJ1-4; d_call: TRBD1; clone_size: -; cdr3_aa: CASSKSTGTGGREKLFF; cdr3_nt: TGCGCCAGCAGCAAATCGACCGGGACAGGGGGCCGGGAAAAACTGTTTTTT